This T cell receptor (beta chain) was observed in a study of cytomegalovirus exposure and HLA in healthy donors. 60 Vbeta and 13 Jbeta primers were used in PCR. Some clones are missing from TCRdb's copy, which holds only in-frame ones; the method was immunoSEQ multiplex PCR. The sample carries roughly 150,000 clones, approximately 71% recorded once. J was trimmed by 3 bases and V by 3 bases; bases with no gene match: 5. Germline lookup yields CDR1 SNHLY and CDR2 FYNNEI. This CDR3 region has 14 residues. The chain recombines TRBV2 with TRBJ2-7; 7 nucleotides match TRBD1. This receptor was identified in a man aged 18 to 29 in good health and CMV-seropositive. The sample consisted of PBMCs. CDR3: CASSDPGQSYEQYF. The DNA of the CDR3 is TGTGCCAGCAGTGACCCGGGACAGAGCTACGAGCAGTACTTC.